This record looks at one T cell receptor beta chain sequence and its context. The source of the sample is a study of response to subunit inactivated influenza vaccine. Each CDR3 protein gets one entry after TCRdb re-called the RT-PCR reads with MiXCR. The data show about 500,000 distinct CDR3 sequences, with 16% seen just once and about 3% held by the top ten. The length of the CDR3 is 14 residues. CDR1 and CDR2 from the germline V gene are MNHEY and SMNVEV (reference sequence). The J segment lost 5 bases and the V segment lost 10 bases, leaving 5 bases of the junction unmatched. The chain uses TRBV27 and TRBJ2-5; TRBD2 aligns across 15 bases. This receptor was identified in a man between 50 and 75 years old who received an inactivated influenza vaccine. The sample here was CD4+ T cells sorted from PBMCs, taken about 24 months after vaccination. The CDR3 DNA reads TGTGCCACCGATGGGACTAGCGGGAGGGAGACCCAGTACTTC. As protein: CATDGTSGRETQYF.